The rows below give T cell receptor beta chains drawn from one sample of a study of blood T cell repertoires in COVID-19. Clones were sequenced by immunoSEQ multiplex PCR, and TCRdb holds only the in-frame ones, with some missing. Of 280,000 or so clones in the sample, approximately 83% were seen once. Sequencing was done on a sample of peripheral blood. The receptors stem from a human donor in a cohort sampled during active COVID-19. Each CDR3 is given with its conserved first and last residue. The order of the fields is V gene, D gene, J gene, clone size, CDR3 DNA, CDR3 protein. A D gene is named only where the DNA matches it firmly. For some rows the clone size is stated as once, few or many, or as a class when expanded; others skip it.

v_gene: TRBV6-2/TRBV6-3; d_gene: .; j_gene: TRBJ2-7; abundance: .; CDR3nt: TGTGCCAGCAGTTTAGTGGGGGGCGAGCAGTACTTC; CDR3aa: CASSLVGGEQYF
v_gene: TRBV28; d_gene: .; j_gene: TRBJ1-4; abundance: .; CDR3nt: TGTGCCAGCACCCCTGACAGTCTATTCGAAAAACTGTTTTTT; CDR3aa: CASTPDSLFEKLFF
v_gene: TRBV2; d_gene: .; j_gene: TRBJ2-1; abundance: .; CDR3nt: TGTGCCAGCATCCGGGAATTAGTTCCGTACAATGAGCAGTTCTTC; CDR3aa: CASIRELVPYNEQFF
v_gene: TRBV6-6; d_gene: .; j_gene: TRBJ1-1; abundance: few; CDR3nt: TGTGCCAGCAGTTACGGGGGCTTGGGGACTGAAGCTTTCTTT; CDR3aa: CASSYGGLGTEAFF
v_gene: TRBV20-1; d_gene: .; j_gene: TRBJ2-5; abundance: .; CDR3nt: TGCAGTGTAAAAGGGGGAGAGACCCAGTACTTC; CDR3aa: CSVKGGETQYF
v_gene: TRBV29-1; d_gene: .; j_gene: TRBJ2-4; abundance: .; CDR3nt: TGCAGCGCCCGTCAGGGAGGTGGGAAAAACATTCAGTACTTC; CDR3aa: CSARQGGGKNIQYF
v_gene: TRBV27; d_gene: .; j_gene: TRBJ2-2; abundance: few; CDR3nt: TGTGCCAGCAGTCTTTTTGCCGGGGAGCTGTTTTTT; CDR3aa: CASSLFAGELFF
v_gene: TRBV12-3/TRBV12-4; d_gene: .; j_gene: TRBJ2-7; abundance: once; CDR3nt: TGTGCCAGCCAGAACAGGGCGACCTACGAGCAGTACTTC; CDR3aa: CASQNRATYEQYF
v_gene: TRBV14; d_gene: .; j_gene: TRBJ1-2; abundance: .; CDR3nt: TGTGCCAGCAGCCAAGCCACCACAGGCCTATACACCTTC; CDR3aa: CASSQATTGLYTF
v_gene: TRBV6-5; d_gene: .; j_gene: TRBJ2-7; abundance: .; CDR3nt: TGTGCCAGCTCGGTAGTCTACGAGCAGTACTTC; CDR3aa: CASSVVYEQYF
v_gene: TRBV18; d_gene: .; j_gene: TRBJ2-1; abundance: few; CDR3nt: TGTGCCAGCTCACCACCGATTCAGAATGAGCAGTTCTTC; CDR3aa: CASSPPIQNEQFF
v_gene: TRBV3-1/TRBV3-2; d_gene: .; j_gene: TRBJ1-4; abundance: .; CDR3nt: TGTGCCAGCAGCCATCCCACAGGGTTTGCTGAAAAACTGTTTTTT; CDR3aa: CASSHPTGFAEKLFF
v_gene: TRBV7-2; d_gene: .; j_gene: TRBJ1-4; abundance: .; CDR3nt: TGTGCCAGCAGCTTAGGTCGGAGGGGTGAAAAACTGTTTTTT; CDR3aa: CASSLGRRGEKLFF
v_gene: TRBV24-1; d_gene: .; j_gene: TRBJ1-2; abundance: .; CDR3nt: TGTGCCACCAGTGATTTCGGGGGCTACACCTTC; CDR3aa: CATSDFGGYTF
v_gene: TRBV7-2; d_gene: TRBD1; j_gene: TRBJ2-5; abundance: .; CDR3nt: TGTGCCAGCAGCCCGCACCGGGGACAGGGAGAGACCCAGTACTTC; CDR3aa: CASSPHRGQGETQYF
v_gene: TRBV4-3; d_gene: TRBD2; j_gene: TRBJ2-1; abundance: .; CDR3nt: TGCGCCAGCAGCCAAGAGGTAGCGGGGAATGAGCAGTTCTTC; CDR3aa: CASSQEVAGNEQFF
v_gene: TRBV10-1; d_gene: TRBD2; j_gene: TRBJ2-3; abundance: .; CDR3nt: TGCGCCAGCAGTTCGGGACTAGCGGGAGGCACAGATACGCAGTATTTT; CDR3aa: CASSSGLAGGTDTQYF